This entry concerns a single TCR beta chain. Its antigen is as yet unknown. The data derive from a study of T cell repertoires in cytomegalovirus infection. About the research overall: Public TCR beta signatures indicated both CMV infection and matching HLA type.

Trimming shortened V by 2 bases and J by 4 bases, and 8 bases separated the two germline ends. There are 13 residues in the CDR3. TCRdb re-derived calls from the reads in MiXCR, one entry per CDR3 protein. The sample shows roughly 990,000 distinct CDR3 sequences, 31% of them seen only once. The chain combines TRBV12-3 or TRBV12-4 with TRBJ1-2; D remains ambiguous. The starting material was cultured CD8+ T cells from PBMCs, obtained from culture after CMV antigen stimulation. This sequence was found in a human donor in good health (CMV status not recorded). Some clones in this sample may be carry-over from other donors' samples. The chain's CDR3 is CASSLIPSYGYTF. CDR3 in DNA: TGTGCCAGCAGTTTAATCCCGAGCTATGGCTACACCTTC.